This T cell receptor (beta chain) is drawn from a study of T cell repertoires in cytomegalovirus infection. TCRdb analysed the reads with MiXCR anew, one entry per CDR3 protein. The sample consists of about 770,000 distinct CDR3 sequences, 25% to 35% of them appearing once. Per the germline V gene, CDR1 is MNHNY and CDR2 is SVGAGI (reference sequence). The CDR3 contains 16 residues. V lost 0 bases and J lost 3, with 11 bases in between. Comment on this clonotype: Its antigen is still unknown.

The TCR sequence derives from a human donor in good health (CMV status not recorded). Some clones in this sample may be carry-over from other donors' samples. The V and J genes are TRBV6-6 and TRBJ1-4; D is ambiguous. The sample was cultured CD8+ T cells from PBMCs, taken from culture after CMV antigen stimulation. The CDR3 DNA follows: TGTGCCAGCAGTTACTCGAAGCGTGCTTCTAATGAAAAACTGTTTTTT. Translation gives CASSYSKRASNEKLFF.